Below, 25 T cell receptor beta chains from the same sample are listed, as sequenced in a study of cytomegalovirus exposure and HLA in healthy donors. A multiplex PCR was run with 60 Vbeta primers and 13 Jbeta primers. The repertoire was sequenced with immunoSEQ multiplex PCR; TCRdb's copy has only in-frame clones and lacks some. The repertoire holds about 190,000 clones, with around 80% as singletons. The sequenced sample consisted of PBMCs. Receptors originate from a man between 40 and 49 years old in good health and CMV-seropositive.

The CDR3 DNA sequence: TGTGCCAGCAGTTCGAACAGGGTTAAGTCCACAGATACGCAGTATTTT. It specifies CASSSNRVKSTDTQYF. The chain combines TRBV6-5 with TRBJ2-3; TRBD1 is a possible D gene (6 bases). This CDR3 region has 16 residues. Germline V lookup: CDR1 MNHEY, CDR2 SVGAGI. V lost 4 bases to trimming and J lost 2 bases, with 16 bases between them.

The CDR3 sequence: CASSRDRDIQYF. The CDR3, as DNA: TGTGCCAGCAGCCGGGACAGGGACATTCAGTACTTC. The rearrangement uses TRBV5-4 and TRBJ2-4, with 9 bases aligning to TRBD1. The germline V gene encodes CDR1 SGHNT and CDR2 YYREEE (reference sequence). The CDR3 is 12 amino acids. With V trimmed by 4 bases and J by 8 bases, 1 base remained unmatched.

This clone was seen only once. The chain employs TRBV14 and TRBJ1-3, with a tentative D call TRBD1 (5 bases). V lost 4 bases, J lost 2 bases, and 12 bases lay in between. The CDR3 sequence is 15 residues long. Germline V gene lookup returns CDR1 SGHDN and CDR2 FVKESK. For the CDR3, the DNA is TGTGCCAGCAGCCCGACGGGACTTGCTGGAAACACCATATATTTT. Amino acid sequence: CASSPTGLAGNTIYF. Together with reference TRBV14 and TRBJ1-3, the CDR3 gives the full variable domain: EAGVTQFPSHSVIEKGQTVTLRCDPISGHDNLYWYRRVMGKEIKFLLHFVKESKQDESGMPNNRFLAERTGGTYSTLKVQPAELEDSGVYFCASSPTGLAGNTIYFGEGSWLTVV.

The CDR3 region has the DNA TGTGCCAGCAGCTTAGGTCCACAACAAGAGACCCAGTACTTC. It is translated as CASSLGPQQETQYF. The chain recombines TRBV7-2 with TRBJ2-5; D unresolved. The CDR3 spans 14 residues. CDR1 SGHTA and CDR2 FQGNSA come from the germline V gene. V was shortened by 1 base and J by 2 bases, with 8 bases between the two germline ends. Supplemented by reference TRBV7-2 and TRBJ2-5, the full variable domain reads GAGVSQSPSNKVTEKGKDVELRCDPISGHTALYWYRQSLGQGLEFLIYFQGNSAPDKSGLPSDRFSAERTGGSVSTLTIQRTQQEDSAVYLCASSLGPQQETQYFGPGTRLLVL.

The chain combines TRBV7-8 with TRBJ2-1; a weak D match, TRBD2 (7 bases). The CDR3 has 17 residues. The V and J ends lost 3 bases and 3 bases respectively, with 18 bases between them. CDR1 and CDR2 from the germline V gene are SGHVS and FQNEAQ. The CDR3 here is CASSLGEPRGLYNEQFF. The CDR3 DNA follows: TGTGCCAGCAGCTTGGGTGAGCCGCGGGGGCTCTACAATGAGCAGTTCTTC.

The chain carries TRBV19 and TRBJ1-6; a weak D match, TRBD1 (5 bases). Germline V gene lookup returns CDR1 LNHDA and CDR2 SQIVND (reference sequence). The CDR3 contains 14 residues. Trimming removed 3 bases at V and 9 bases at J, with 12 bases between. The CDR3 loop reads CASSITGGSSPLHF. CDR3 in DNA: TGTGCCAGTAGTATCACGGGGGGAAGTTCACCCCTCCACTTT.

The rearrangement uses TRBV27 and TRBJ2-3; D remains ambiguous. Per germline, CDR1 MNHEY and CDR2 SMNVEV (reference sequence). This CDR3 is built from 13 residues. Trimming removed 3 bases at V and 2 bases at J, with 6 bases between. CDR3 region: CASSFIVTDTQYF. The CDR3 DNA follows: TGTGCCAGCAGTTTCATTGTCACAGATACGCAGTATTTT.

The rearrangement uses TRBV15 and TRBJ1-1; TRBD1 agrees at 7 bases. Germline loops: CDR1 LNHNV, CDR2 YYDKDF (reference sequence). The CDR3 loop spans 14 amino acids. Trimming at V came to 5 bases and at J to 1 base, leaving 4 bases not matched to a gene. The CDR3 coding sequence is TGTGCCACCAGCTCGCGGACAGGGAACACTGAAGCTTTCTTT. Translated: CATSSRTGNTEAFF.

J is TRBJ1-5 and V is TRBV7-2; tentative D call: TRBD1 (6 bases). The germline V gene has CDR1 SGHTA and CDR2 FQGNSA. V lost 2 bases and J lost 3, with 17 bases in between. There are 17 residues in the CDR3. The CDR3 sequence: CASSLLGAGAINQPQHF. Here the CDR3 DNA reads TGTGCCAGCAGCTTATTGGGGGCGGGGGCGATCAATCAGCCCCAGCATTTT.

The chain uses TRBV28 and TRBJ1-2; the D gene is possibly TRBD1 (5 bases). The germline CDR1 and CDR2 sequences are MDHEN and SYDVKM. Trimming removed 3 bases from V and 6 bases from J, with 11 bases in between. The CDR3 runs to 13 residues. CDR3 DNA: TGTGCCAGCAGTTTGTCCGGGGGGGATGGCTACACCTTC. Translation gives CASSLSGGDGYTF.

The rearrangement joins TRBV6-6 to TRBJ2-7; D is perhaps TRBD1 (5 bases). The CDR3 is 14 amino acids. Between the trimmed V and J ends, which lost 2 bases and 4 bases, there was a span of 12 bases. Germline lookup yields CDR1 MNHNY and CDR2 SVGAGI (reference sequence). CDR3 nucleotide sequence: TGTGCCAGCAGTTACAGGGGTGGCGGTTACGAGCAGTACTTC. Translating it yields CASSYRGGGYEQYF.

This clone is a singleton in its sample. The gene calls are TRBV15 and TRBJ2-1, with 10 bases fitting TRBD2. The J segment lost 6 bases and the V segment lost 4 bases, leaving 9 bases of the junction unmatched. CDR1 LNHNV and CDR2 YYDKDF come from the germline V gene (reference sequence). The CDR3 sequence is 16 residues long. The CDR3 sequence: CATSISRLAGTNEQFF. CDR3 sequence (DNA): TGTGCCACCAGCATCAGTAGACTAGCGGGTACCAATGAGCAGTTCTTC.

This rearrangement joins TRBV9 to TRBJ2-5; 8 positions agree with TRBD1. CDR3 size: 14 residues. V lost 5 bases, J lost 5 bases, and 8 bases stayed unmatched. Germline CDR1 and CDR2: SGDLS and YYNGEE. CDR3 sequence (DNA): TGTGCCAGCAGTCCAGGGACAGGCGAGGAGACCCAGTACTTC. It yields the protein CASSPGTGEETQYF. Full variable domain (outside the CDR3, taken from reference TRBV9 and TRBJ2-5): DSGVTQTPKHLITATGQRVTLRCSPRSGDLSVYWYQQSLDQGLQFLIQYYNGEERAKGNILERFSAQQFPDLHSELNLSSLELGDSALYFCASSPGTGEETQYFGPGTRLLVL.

V usage is TRBV27 and J usage is TRBJ1-2; a possible D gene is TRBD1 (5 bases). Trimming shortened V by 7 bases and J by 8 bases, and 17 bases separated the two germline ends. This CDR3 has 13 residues. CDR1 is MNHEY and CDR2 is SMNVEV in the germline V gene (reference sequence). Here the CDR3 reads CASMDILAGGYTF. For the CDR3, the DNA is TGTGCCAGCATGGACATACTGGCCGGCGGCTACACCTTC.

V usage is TRBV6-6 and J usage is TRBJ2-7, with D perhaps TRBD2 (5 bases). Germline V gives CDR1 MNHNY, CDR2 SVGAGI (reference sequence). The CDR3 is 12 amino acids. The V gene lost 5 bases and the J gene lost 5 bases, with 10 bases spanning the gap. The chain's CDR3 is CASSLLTNEQYF. CDR3 sequence (DNA): TGTGCCAGCAGTCTTCTGACTAACGAGCAGTACTTC.

This chain uses TRBV2 with TRBJ1-4; perhaps TRBD1 as D (6 bases). This CDR3 has 14 amino acids. Germline lookup yields CDR1 SNHLY and CDR2 FYNNEI. V was clipped by 3 bases and J by 7 bases, with 12 bases between them. The CDR3 coding sequence is TGTGCCAGCAGTGATGGGGGGGCTGGTGAAAAACTGTTTTTT. Translating gives CASSDGGAGEKLFF.

The chain's CDR3 is CASSYGGSGGSEQFF. The CDR3 nucleotides read TGTGCCAGCAGTTACGGGGGTAGCGGGGGGTCTGAGCAGTTCTTC. V gene TRBV6-5 combines with J gene TRBJ2-1; 10 bases fit TRBD2. The ends lost 2 bases at V and 9 bases at J; junction bases unmatched: 7. CDR3 size: 15 residues. Per germline, CDR1 MNHEY and CDR2 SVGAGI.

Only one count was recorded for this clone. The chain couples TRBV6-1 to TRBJ2-7; 11 positions match TRBD2. This CDR3 spans 15 amino acids. Germline CDR1 is MNHNS and CDR2 is SASEGT. Germline trimming cut 7 bases from V and 2 bases from J; bases unmatched to any gene: 7. CDR3 amino acids: CASKVAGGPTYEQYF. The CDR3 coding sequence is TGTGCCAGCAAGGTAGCGGGGGGGCCGACCTACGAGCAGTACTTC.

This clone was picked up one time. The chain is built from TRBV9 and TRBJ2-7; 7 bases fit TRBD1. V was clipped by 2 bases and J by 1 base; unmatched bases: 6. Germline CDR1 SGDLS, CDR2 YYNGEE. This CDR3 comprises 15 residues. CDR3 bases: TGTGCCAGCAGCGTGTCAGGGGGTAAGTCCTACGAGCAGTACTTC. Translation gives CASSVSGGKSYEQYF.

The chain joins TRBV6-5 to TRBJ1-2; D not resolved. Trimming took off 4 bases at V and 1 base at J, with 4 bases between the two ends. This CDR3 has 12 residues. The germline V gene has CDR1 MNHEY and CDR2 SVGAGI. The CDR3 nucleotides are TGTGCCAGCAGTTCTGTTAACTATGGCTACACCTTC. It specifies CASSSVNYGYTF.

The chain has TRBV7-9 and TRBJ2-3; TRBD1 matches 9 bases. The germline gives CDR1 SEHNR, CDR2 FQNEAQ (reference sequence). Trimming at V came to 5 bases and at J to 1 base, leaving 7 bases not matched to a gene. The CDR3 runs 16 residues. CDR3 loop: CASSTRTGAGTDTQYF. CDR3 nucleotide sequence: TGTGCCAGCAGCACCCGGACAGGGGCCGGCACAGATACGCAGTATTTT. Full variable domain (remainder filled in from reference TRBV7-9 and TRBJ2-3): DTGVSQNPRHKITKRGQNVTFRCDPISEHNRLYWYRQTLGQGPEFLTYFQNEAQLEKSRLLSDRFSAERPKGSFSTLEIQRTEQGDSAMYLCASSTRTGAGTDTQYFGPGTRLTVL.

The CDR3 here is CAWSRTYEQYF. CDR3 DNA sequence: TGTGCCTGGAGCCGTACCTACGAGCAGTACTTC. The chain is built from TRBV30 and TRBJ2-7; no clear D. Germline CDR1 GTSNPN, CDR2 SVGIG (reference sequence). The germline V and J ends were trimmed by 3 bases and 2 bases, with 5 bases remaining between them. This CDR3 has 11 amino acids. The complete variable domain, with remaining parts taken from reference TRBV30 and TRBJ2-7, reads SQTIHQWPATLVQPVGSPLSLECTVEGTSNPNLYWYRQAAGRGLQLLFYSVGIGQISSEVPQNLSASRPQDRQFILSSKKLLLSDSGFYLCAWSRTYEQYFGPGTRLTVT.

V gene TRBV10-1 combines with J gene TRBJ2-2; a possible D gene is TRBD2 (6 bases). Germline-derived CDR1 and CDR2 are WNHNN and SYGVQD (reference sequence). Trimming cost V 8 bases and J 6 bases, with 16 bases left between them. The CDR3 runs to 14 residues. The CDR3 coding sequence is TGCGCCAGCGGCGGGGTCCTCGGAGCCGGGGAGCTGTTTTTT. Protein sequence: CASGGVLGAGELFF.

The chain couples TRBV9 to TRBJ2-6; 12 bases map to TRBD1. This CDR3 comprises 19 residues. Germline CDR1 SGDLS, CDR2 YYNGEE. The V segment lost 4 bases and the J segment 1 base; nucleotides outside the gene matches: 9. The DNA of the CDR3 is TGTGCCAGCAGCTCGACGCCGGGACAGGGGGCGTCTGGGGCCAACGTCCTGACTTTC. Residues: CASSSTPGQGASGANVLTF.

Written as DNA, the CDR3 is TGCAGCGTCCGGGACAGGGGAGGTGGTGGGGCCAACGTCCTGACTTTC. This gives the protein CSVRDRGGGGANVLTF. The chain couples TRBV29-1 to TRBJ2-6, with TRBD1 identical over 10 bases. Germline V gene data show CDR1 as SQVTM and CDR2 as ANQGSEA. The CDR3 extends over 16 amino acids. After removal of 6 bases from V and 3 bases from J, the junction contained 8 bases not matched to a gene.